This T cell receptor beta chain was sequenced for a study of regulatory T cells in long-lasting Graves disease. On the study more broadly: For a period under 3 months, newly diagnosed Graves' patients had taken antithyroid drugs.

Study-wide points: It was in persistent disease that TRBV28, TRBJ1-2 and TRBJ2-5 were favored. Patients with persistent Graves' had lower TCR diversity than newly diagnosed patients.

The germline gives CDR1 LNHDA, CDR2 SQIVND (reference sequence). The CDR3 has 14 amino acids. Trimming removed 5 bases at V and 7 bases at J, with 14 bases between. This clonotype was counted many times. Its cognate antigen is unknown. With iRepertoire HTBI primers and Arm-PCR of CDR3 regions, TCR beta libraries were built. Per the original methods: Throughout the samples, researchers identified roughly 59 TRBV and 12 to 15 TRBJ segments. MiXCR, run by TCRdb on the multiplex PCR reads, gives a single entry per CDR3 protein. For this entry, the V and J calls and clone size follow TCRdb and not the study's own pipeline. Of approximately 210,000 distinct CDR3 sequences in the sample, approximately 20% were seen once. Time point described: newly diagnosed GD, antithyroid drugs for less than 3 months. Extracted PBMC RNA gave rise to the TCR library.

The TCR sequence derives from a female donor with Graves disease. The V call is TRBV19, the J call TRBJ1-4, with unresolved D. The source material was peripheral blood mononuclear cells (PBMCs), sampled at new diagnosis, from a patient treated with antithyroid drugs. The CDR3 region has the DNA TGTGCCAGTAGTCCAGGAGGGCTCCGTGAAAAACTGTTTTTT. Protein: CASSPGGLREKLFF.